This record covers a single T cell receptor (beta chain). A much more abundant neighbour one base away suggests this may be a read error. These data are taken from a study of T cells in Graves' hyperthyroidism and ophthalmopathy. PBMCs were collected from a roughly 10 ml volume of fresh peripheral blood. The CDR3 covers 16 residues. Germline V gives CDR1 KGHDR, CDR2 SFDVKD. What was amplified from RNA transcripts were TCR beta CDR3 regions. The HTBI primer set was used in a first-round RT-PCR of the TCR CDR3. MiXCR, run by TCRdb on the multiplex PCR reads, gives a single entry per CDR3 protein. Of around 560,000 distinct CDR3 sequences listed, 15% to 20% were seen once; the top ten hold around a sixth.

The sample consisted of blood. J is TRBJ1-1 and V is TRBV24-1, with 7 nucleotides matching TRBD1. This receptor was obtained from a young woman with Graves' hyperthyroidism. DNA for the CDR3: TGTGCCGCCAGTGATTCTGGACATCCAGGGGGCACTGAAGCTTTCTTT. Translation: CAASDSGHPGGTEAFF.